The clone carrying this T cell receptor beta chain was counted a few times. Antigen: not known. The record originates from a study of identical twins. The V end was cut by 3 bases, the J end by 2 bases, with 11 bases between. CDR1 is MNHEY and CDR2 is SMNVEV in the germline V gene (reference sequence). The CDR3 runs 14 residues. Addition of a universal primer site occurred through template switching, and cDNA carried unique molecular identifiers. Each CDR3 protein gets one entry after TCRdb re-called the 5' RACE reads with MiXCR. The sample contains around 370,000 distinct CDR3 sequences, around 9.7% of which appear only once. Findings and limits, study-wide: Low generation probability was overrepresented in out-of-frame alpha sequences shared by twins. Out-of-frame TCR alpha sharing in monozygotic twins exceeded recombination model predictions. Cord blood's abundant beta clonotypes had fewer insertions, unlike memory repertoires.

Sequenced sample: naive T cells sorted from blood. The chain has TRBV27 and TRBJ2-7; D is unresolved. This TCR was recovered from a woman aged 45-65 years in good health. This CDR3 reads CASSLSPYAYEQYV. Written as DNA, the CDR3 is TGTGCCAGCAGTTTGTCTCCGTATGCCTACGAGCAGTACGTC.